Presented here are 10 T cell receptor beta chains from one specimen sequenced in a study of PD-1 blockade in mismatch repair-deficient tumors (dated by TCRdb to the late 2010s). Libraries were made using the immunoSEQ multiplex PCR assay. TCRdb provides this immuneACCESS table in a form limited to in-frame rearrangements. Some clones are lacking; in checked studies, under half of them reflect an unresolved V gene, and why the rest are absent is not known. Counted in this sample were about 79,000 clones; roughly 80% of them appeared once. Around 5.5% of the sample rests with the top ten. The starting material was peripheral blood, obtained 44 weeks after starting pembrolizumab. The receptors originated from an adult with mismatch repair-deficient cancer.

The chain employs TRBV5-1 and TRBJ2-7; 12 bases are a match to TRBD2. Per the germline V gene, CDR1 is SGHRS and CDR2 is YFSETQ. The trim removed 4 bases at V and 2 bases at J, leaving 7 bases unmatched. The CDR3 extends over 16 amino acids. The CDR3 DNA follows: TGCGCCAGCAGCCCGTCTAGCGGGAGGGCTACCTACGAGCAGTACTTC. Protein sequence: CASSPSSGRATYEQYF. The full variable domain, its missing parts supplied by reference TRBV5-1 and TRBJ2-7, is KAGVTQTPRYLIKTRGQQVTLSCSPISGHRSVSWYQQTPGQGLQFLFEYFSETQRNKGNFPGRFSGRQFSNSRSEMNVSTLELGDSALYLCASSPSSGRATYEQYFGPGTRLTVT.

The chain joins TRBV10-2 to TRBJ2-7; D possibly corresponds to TRBD1 (6 bases). Trimming cost V 7 bases and J 6 bases, with 22 bases left between them. Looked up from germline, CDR1 is WSHSY and CDR2 is SAAADI. This CDR3 comprises 15 residues. The CDR3 DNA sequence: TGCGCCAGCACCTCTCGACAGGCCCCGCTGGGCGAGCAGTACTTC. Its protein product is CASTSRQAPLGEQYF.

The chain combines TRBV2 with TRBJ1-3, with a possible D match to TRBD1 (5 bases). This CDR3 spans 13 amino acids. Trimming took off 6 bases at V and 3 bases at J, with 9 bases between the two ends. The germline gives CDR1 SNHLY, CDR2 FYNNEI. CDR3 loop: CASSGGFGNTIYF. CDR3 DNA sequence: TGTGCCAGCAGCGGGGGGTTTGGAAACACCATATATTTT.

The gene calls are TRBV7-9 and TRBJ1-1; TRBD1 matches at 8 bases. Germline V gene sequence: CDR1 SEHNR, CDR2 FQNEAQ (reference sequence). Germline trimming cut 5 bases from V and 1 base from J; bases unmatched to any gene: 6. This CDR3 has 15 residues. The DNA for the CDR3 is TGTGCCAGCAGCCGAGGGACAGGTTCGAACACTGAAGCTTTCTTT. Protein product: CASSRGTGSNTEAFF.

This sequence joins TRBV6-5 and TRBJ1-1; no definite D call. Germline V lookup: CDR1 MNHEY, CDR2 SVGAGI. The length of the CDR3 is 13 residues. V lost 6 bases, J lost 0 bases, and 8 bases lay in between. The CDR3 loop is CASRMNLNTEAFF. CDR3 in DNA: TGTGCCAGCAGAATGAACCTGAACACTGAAGCTTTCTTT.

The V and J genes are TRBV5-6 and TRBJ2-3; D is unresolved. Trimming stripped 0 bases from V and 1 base from J, with 18 bases between. This CDR3 spans 18 amino acids. Germline CDR1 is SGHDT and CDR2 is YYEEEE. The CDR3 coding sequence is TGTGCCAGCAGCTTGGGGGTCGAGAAAGCGCGTCGCACAGATACGCAGTATTTT. Protein product: CASSLGVEKARRTDTQYF.

This clone showed up just once. The V and J genes are TRBV19 and TRBJ1-2; the D gene is possibly TRBD1 (5 bases). This CDR3 is 13 amino acids long. Germline loops: CDR1 LNHDA, CDR2 SQIVND (reference sequence). Trimming took 0 bases from V and 6 from J, leaving 8 bases between them. The CDR3 spells CASSIDFRDGYTF. CDR3 coding DNA: TGTGCCAGTAGTATAGATTTCAGGGATGGCTACACCTTC.

The table lists this clone with a count of one. The V gene is TRBV19, the J gene TRBJ1-5; a weak D match, TRBD1 (5 bases). This CDR3 has 15 residues. In germline, CDR1 is LNHDA, CDR2 SQIVND (reference sequence). V was pared by 7 bases and J by 1 base, with 14 bases between. The DNA for the CDR3 is TGTGCCAGTATCAAGCGGGGGGGGAGCAATCAGCCCCAGCATTTT. Amino acids: CASIKRGGSNQPQHF.

This sequence joins TRBV7-3 and TRBJ1-2; D is undetermined. The CDR3 runs to 14 residues. Germline V gene data show CDR1 as SGHTA and CDR2 as FQGTGA. Trimming took 4 bases from V and 7 from J, leaving 16 bases between them. CDR3 protein: CASSSIPPRGGYTF. The CDR3 DNA follows: TGTGCCAGCAGCTCAATCCCGCCTCGGGGTGGCTACACCTTC.

The V and J genes are TRBV11-2 and TRBJ2-1; the D is unclear. The CDR3 has 12 amino acids. Germline loops: CDR1 SGHAT, CDR2 FQNNGV. Between the trimmed V and J ends, which lost 1 base and 7 bases, there was a span of 5 bases. In nucleotides, the CDR3 is TGTGCCAGCAGCTTAGGTGTTAATGAGCAGTTCTTC. The encoded protein is CASSLGVNEQFF.